The rows below give T cell receptor beta chains drawn from one sample of a study of identical twins. TCRdb re-derived calls from the 5' RACE reads in MiXCR, one entry per CDR3 protein. This table holds about 660,000 distinct CDR3 sequences, over 8.5% found once. A further study also used this sample, focusing on yellow fever vaccine responses in identical twins.

The sample comprised PBMCs. These receptors all stem from a woman between 18 and 29 years old in good health. The CDR3 runs from the conserved cysteine through the conserved F or W. The order of the fields is CDR3 protein, CDR3 DNA, clone size, J gene, V gene, D gene. D genes are given only for firm matches. Part of the rows lack a size; the others show once, few, many or a class for expanded clones.

CASSVERDYVTDTQYF,TGTGCCAGCAGCGTAGAACGGGACTATGTCACAGATACGCAGTATTTT,NA,TRBJ2-3,TRBV9,TRBD2
CSARGMTGPSYEQYF,TGCAGTGCTAGGGGAATGACAGGGCCATCCTACGAGCAGTACTTC,few,TRBJ2-7,TRBV20-1,TRBD1
CASSTLGGYEQYF,TGTGCCAGCAGTACTCTCGGGGGCTACGAGCAGTACTTC,NA,TRBJ2-7,TRBV6-6,NA
CAMSQGDYGYTF,TGTGCCATGTCTCAGGGGGACTATGGCTACACCTTC,NA,TRBJ1-2,TRBV12-3/TRBV12-4,TRBD1
CASSQTGTSTDTQYF,TGTGCCAGCAGCCAAACAGGGACTAGCACAGATACGCAGTATTTT,many,TRBJ2-3,TRBV7-9,NA
CSAIMGNMNTEAFF,TGCAGTGCTATTATGGGAAACATGAACACTGAAGCTTTCTTT,NA,TRBJ1-1,TRBV20-1,NA
CASSPHTWLAENTGELFF,TGCGCCAGCAGCCCACATACCTGGCTAGCGGAGAACACCGGGGAGCTGTTTTTT,few,TRBJ2-2,TRBV5-1,TRBD2
CSAAGGLGNQPQHF,TGCAGTGCGGCAGGGGGCTTGGGGAATCAGCCCCAGCATTTT,NA,TRBJ1-5,TRBV20-1,TRBD1
CSAGSGSTDTQYF,TGCAGCGCCGGGTCGGGGTCGACAGATACGCAGTATTTT,few,TRBJ2-3,TRBV29-1,NA
CASSYGGGGTDTQYF,TGTGCCAGCAGTTACGGGGGAGGGGGCACAGATACGCAGTATTTT,many,TRBJ2-3,TRBV6-5,TRBD2
CSAPGQGIYEQYF,TGCAGTGCCCCAGGGCAGGGTATCTACGAGCAGTACTTC,NA,TRBJ2-7,TRBV20-1,NA
CASSQDGRDPDTQYF,TGCGCCAGCAGCCAAGATGGGCGGGATCCAGATACGCAGTATTTT,NA,TRBJ2-3,TRBV4-3,NA
CASSLTGPRNTEAFF,TGCGCCAGCAGCCTAACGGGACCCAGGAACACTGAAGCTTTCTTT,many,TRBJ1-1,TRBV5-1,NA
CSASLADVSSYEQYF,TGCAGTGCTAGTCTGGCGGACGTAAGCTCCTACGAGCAGTACTTC,few,TRBJ2-7,TRBV20-1,NA
CATSSHPVGQGVYEQYF,TGTGCCACCAGCAGCCACCCGGTGGGACAGGGGGTATACGAGCAGTACTTC,NA,TRBJ2-7,TRBV15,TRBD1
CASRQHVDRDLEQFF,TGTGCCAGCAGACAACACGTGGACAGGGACCTTGAGCAGTTCTTC,many,TRBJ2-1,TRBV28,TRBD1
CASSGGDMGFGEQFF,TGTGCCAGCAGCGGGGGGGACATGGGGTTTGGTGAGCAGTTCTTC,many,TRBJ2-1,TRBV12-3/TRBV12-4,TRBD2
CSARSSGSTETQYF,TGCAGCGCTCGGTCCAGCGGGAGTACAGAGACCCAGTACTTC,NA,TRBJ2-5,TRBV29-1,TRBD2
CASSLLGGDSNQPQHF,TGTGCCAGCAGTTTACTTGGAGGAGATAGCAATCAGCCCCAGCATTTT,NA,TRBJ1-5,TRBV27,NA
CASSHTAKYEQYF,TGTGCCAGCAGCCACACGGCGAAGTACGAGCAGTACTTC,NA,TRBJ2-7,TRBV7-9,NA
CAWSWEGEQFF,TGTGCCTGGAGCTGGGAGGGTGAGCAGTTCTTC,many,TRBJ2-1,TRBV30,TRBD2
CASSPASGGPGTDTQYF,TGTGCCAGCTCACCGGCTAGCGGGGGCCCCGGCACAGATACGCAGTATTTT,few,TRBJ2-3,TRBV18,TRBD2
CASSGANREQYF,TGTGCCAGCAGTGGGGCCAACCGAGAGCAGTACTTC,NA,TRBJ2-7,TRBV2,NA
CASRIAGGVNTGELFF,TGTGCCAGCAGGATAGCGGGAGGGGTGAACACCGGGGAGCTGTTTTTT,NA,TRBJ2-2,TRBV6-1,TRBD2
CASSDTRRHEQFF,TGTGCCAGCAGTGATACTAGAAGACATGAGCAGTTCTTC,NA,TRBJ2-1,TRBV28,NA
CASSSWNRAGAYEQYF,TGTGCCAGCAGTTCATGGAATCGAGCGGGTGCCTACGAGCAGTACTTC,few,TRBJ2-7,TRBV28,NA
CASSNGTRRTGELFF,TGCGCCAGCAGCAACGGGACACGGAGGACCGGGGAGCTGTTTTTT,NA,TRBJ2-2,TRBV5-1,NA
CSVELGPNTEAFF,TGCAGCGTTGAGCTAGGGCCGAACACTGAAGCTTTCTTT,few,TRBJ1-1,TRBV29-1,NA
CASSFPAGGSKNIQYF,TGTGCCAGCAGCTTCCCGGCGGGGGGTTCCAAAAACATTCAGTACTTC,few,TRBJ2-4,TRBV7-2,TRBD2
CASTRAPGQGKDTQYF,TGTGCCAGCACCCGAGCCCCGGGACAGGGCAAAGATACGCAGTATTTT,many,TRBJ2-3,TRBV6-1,TRBD1
CASSPVGVYGETQYF,TGCGCCAGCAGCCCGGTAGGGGTTTATGGAGAGACCCAGTACTTC,NA,TRBJ2-5,TRBV5-1,NA
CASSSGGSEQYF,TGTGCCAGCAGCTCTGGAGGTTCCGAGCAGTACTTC,few,TRBJ2-7,TRBV11-2,NA
CASSVSLNEQFF,TGTGCCAGCAGCGTATCCCTAAATGAGCAGTTCTTC,few,TRBJ2-1,TRBV9,NA
CASSQGTSGTDTQYF,TGTGCCAGCAGCCAAGGGACATCTGGAACAGATACGCAGTATTTT,many,TRBJ2-3,TRBV3-1,NA
CASSPTGLAGGPGPDTQYF,TGTGCCAGCAGCCCGACCGGGCTAGCGGGAGGGCCAGGACCAGATACGCAGTATTTT,many,TRBJ2-3,TRBV13,TRBD2
CASSDRAGEAGELFF,TGTGCCAGCAGTGACCGGGCAGGGGAGGCCGGGGAGCTGTTTTTT,few,TRBJ2-2,TRBV6-4,NA
CAWIGLAGTQYF,TGTGCCTGGATAGGACTAGCGGGCACGCAGTATTTT,few,TRBJ2-3,TRBV30,TRBD2
CASTYRRQARGRPALQTETQYF,TGTGCCAGCACCTATCGGCGCCAAGCTAGAGGCCGACCAGCCCTACAGACAGAGACCCAGTACTTC,NA,TRBJ2-5,TRBV25-1,NA
CASSPRTGGREGYGYTF,TGTGCCAGCAGCCCGAGGACAGGGGGCAGAGAAGGCTATGGCTACACCTTC,few,TRBJ1-2,TRBV7-2,TRBD1
CASRHAGTGPPGQPFNEQFF,TGTGCCAGCAGGCACGCCGGCACGGGGCCCCCGGGACAACCGTTCAATGAGCAGTTCTTC,NA,TRBJ2-1,TRBV6-2/TRBV6-3,NA
CASSQDRGRGQGTDTQYF,TGTGCCAGCAGCCAAGACCGAGGGAGGGGACAGGGTACAGATACGCAGTATTTT,NA,TRBJ2-3,TRBV3-1,TRBD1
CSAPQGVNGYTF,TGCAGTGCTCCACAGGGCGTGAATGGCTACACCTTC,few,TRBJ1-2,TRBV20-1,NA
CASSSSGTNNEQFF,TGCGCCAGCAGCTCCAGCGGAACCAACAATGAGCAGTTCTTC,many,TRBJ2-1,TRBV5-1,NA
CASRALSSAKNIQYF,TGTGCCAGCAGGGCCCTGTCTTCTGCCAAAAACATTCAGTACTTC,few,TRBJ2-4,TRBV6-1,NA
CASSPYRGASYEQYF,TGTGCCAGCAGTCCATACCGCGGGGCTTCCTACGAGCAGTACTTC,many,TRBJ2-7,TRBV28,NA
CASSSARTSGESTDTQYF,TGTGCCAGCAGTTCCGCACGGACTAGCGGGGAGAGCACAGATACGCAGTATTTT,many,TRBJ2-3,TRBV6-5,TRBD2
CASQLAGVADTQYF,TGTGCCAGTCAACTAGCGGGAGTGGCAGATACGCAGTATTTT,many,TRBJ2-3,TRBV6-1,TRBD2
CASRPYTGESGYTF,TGTGCCAGCAGACCCTATACAGGGGAGAGTGGCTACACCTTC,NA,TRBJ1-2,TRBV6-1,TRBD1
CASSFQGGLVETQYF,TGTGCCAGCAGTTTTCAAGGGGGCCTAGTAGAGACCCAGTACTTC,NA,TRBJ2-5,TRBV12-3/TRBV12-4,TRBD1
CASKRGYSNQPQHF,TGTGCCAGCAAAAGAGGGTATAGCAATCAGCCCCAGCATTTT,NA,TRBJ1-5,TRBV12-3/TRBV12-4,NA
CASSQEDRGAYEQYF,TGCGCCAGCAGCCAAGAGGACAGGGGCGCCTACGAGCAGTACTTC,many,TRBJ2-7,TRBV4-3,TRBD1
CASSIGYDYEQYF,TGTGCCAGCAGTATCGGGTACGACTACGAGCAGTACTTC,few,TRBJ2-7,TRBV11-2,NA
CASSYAGLGTDTQYF,TGTGCCAGCAGCTACGCGGGGTTAGGCACAGATACGCAGTATTTT,many,TRBJ2-3,TRBV5-6,NA
CATSDATASSYNEQFF,TGTGCCACCAGTGATGCAACTGCGAGCTCCTACAATGAGCAGTTCTTC,many,TRBJ2-1,TRBV24-1,NA
CASSPPRGGTSTDTQYF,TGTGCCAGCAGTCCCCCCCGAGGGGGGACAAGCACAGATACGCAGTATTTT,few,TRBJ2-3,TRBV25-1,NA